This record covers a single TCR beta chain. The sample originates from a study of blood T cell repertoires in COVID-19. The protocol was immunoSEQ multiplex PCR, while the TCRdb copy is restricted to in-frame clones and leaves out a portion. The sample records hundreds of thousands of clones, 88% being singletons. Germline values: CDR1 MNHEY, CDR2 SVGAGI. V lost 5 bases to trimming and J lost 11 bases; unmatched junction nucleotides: 9. This CDR3 has 14 residues. The source of this sequence is a woman aged 45-65 years who had recovered from COVID-19. Sequencing used PBMCs or T cells enriched from blood (not recorded which). The chain employs TRBV6-5 and TRBJ1-6; 7 bases line up with TRBD1. The DNA for the CDR3 is TGTGCCAGCAGTCCCAGCTTAGACAGGGCACCCCTCCACTTT. Its protein product is CASSPSLDRAPLHF.